What follows is one T cell receptor (beta chain) and its context. This specimen belongs to a study of blood T cell repertoires in COVID-19. The overall study: Spain, Italy and the United States supplied samples that represented acute and convalescent COVID-19. T cells, B-cell-depleted T cells, or PBMCs supplied cDNA or gDNA.

In the original processing: The assay estimated nucleated cells by amplifying reference gene primers. The data were produced by immunoSEQ multiplex PCR, yet TCRdb's version contains in-frame clones alone and is incomplete. That table is the source of V, J and clone size, and D and trimming were worked out from the DNA. The data contain 250,000 to 350,000 clones, 75% to 90% of them seen just once; the ten biggest clones take up 3%. This CDR3 region has 13 residues. Trimming removed 5 bases at V and 2 bases at J, with 10 bases between. Germline V gene data show CDR1 as MRHNA and CDR2 as SNTAGT. The V gene is TRBV6-4, the J gene TRBJ2-7, with D unresolved. This sequence was found in a woman younger than 45 with active or convalescent COVID-19. Sequencing was performed on peripheral blood. The CDR3 bases are TGTGCCAGCAGTATCATTTTCACCTACGAGCAGTACTTC. It translates to CASSIIFTYEQYF.